Listed below are T cell receptor beta chains from one sample, sequenced in a study of cytomegalovirus exposure and HLA in healthy donors. Libraries were prepared by immunoSEQ multiplex PCR; TCRdb keeps only in-frame clonotypes and omits some of them. Of 150,000 to 200,000 clones in the sample, more than 70% are singletons; the top ten hold approximately 1.6%. The sequenced material came from PBMCs. These receptors all stem from a male donor in good health and CMV-seronegative. Both conserved end residues are part of each CDR3. Each record gives: V gene, J gene, D gene, clone size, CDR3 protein, CDR3 DNA. The D gene is left open where the match is weak. A clone size is listed for some rows: how often the clone was seen (once, few, many), or a class if it is expanded.

>TRBV10-3|TRBJ1-1|.|.
CAIRALAGKNTEAFF
TGTGCCATCAGGGCCTTGGCAGGGAAGAACACTGAAGCTTTCTTT
>TRBV7-9|TRBJ2-7|TRBD2|.
CASSLVAGNRREQYF
TGTGCCAGCAGCTTGGTAGCGGGGAATCGTCGCGAGCAGTACTTC
>TRBV25-1|TRBJ1-4|.|.
CASSEFGSGVEKLFF
TGTGCCAGCAGTGAATTCGGGTCAGGGGTTGAAAAACTGTTTTTT
>TRBV6-6|TRBJ2-1|TRBD1|.
CASSYLRQGRGNEQFF
TGTGCCAGCAGTTACCTGAGACAGGGAAGAGGCAATGAGCAGTTCTTC
>TRBV19|TRBJ2-6|.|.
CATWRGGLSSGANVLTF
TGTGCCACCTGGAGGGGGGGGCTGAGCTCTGGGGCCAACGTCCTGACTTTC
>TRBV27|TRBJ1-2|.|.
CASSLSGGTYGYTF
TGTGCCAGCAGTTTATCGGGGGGGACCTATGGCTACACCTTC
>TRBV19|TRBJ1-5|.|.
CASCTQGYSNQPQHF
TGTGCCAGTTGTACACAGGGCTATAGCAATCAGCCCCAGCATTTT
>TRBV27|TRBJ2-7|.|once
CASSFSLSVTGSYEQYF
TGTGCCAGCAGTTTTTCATTATCGGTAACGGGCTCCTACGAGCAGTACTTC
>TRBV7-9|TRBJ2-7|TRBD1|.
CSSSLTGGQNYEQYF
TGTTCCAGCAGTCTTACAGGGGGACAAAACTACGAGCAGTACTTC
>TRBV11-3|TRBJ2-1|.|.
CASSSRVSNEQFF
TGTGCCAGCAGCTCGAGGGTTAGCAATGAGCAGTTCTTC
>TRBV18|TRBJ2-3|TRBD1|.
CASSPGQNTDTQYF
TGTGCCAGCTCCCCGGGACAGAATACAGATACGCAGTATTTT
>TRBV6-1|TRBJ2-7|TRBD1|once
CASGSTGDEQYF
TGTGCCAGCGGGTCGACAGGGGACGAGCAGTACTTC
>TRBV7-9|TRBJ2-1|TRBD1|.
CASSLGGTGVNEQFF
TGTGCCAGCAGCTTGGGTGGGACAGGGGTAAATGAGCAGTTCTTC
>TRBV15|TRBJ2-3|.|.
CATRDNPSTDTQYF
TGTGCCACCCGGGACAACCCTAGCACAGATACGCAGTATTTT
>TRBV9|TRBJ1-6|.|once
CASSVASQAYNSPLHF
TGTGCCAGCAGCGTAGCGAGTCAGGCCTATAATTCACCCCTCCACTTT
>TRBV6-1|TRBJ2-3|TRBD1|.
CASSIDRASTDTQYF
TGTGCCAGCAGCATAGACAGGGCTAGCACAGATACGCAGTATTTT
>TRBV7-9|TRBJ2-7|TRBD1|.
CASSLGRDSPTYEQYF
TGTGCCAGCAGCTTAGGTAGGGACAGCCCGACCTACGAGCAGTACTTC
>TRBV15|TRBJ2-1|.|.
CATSSRGGARPNEQFF
TGTGCCACCAGCAGCAGAGGGGGAGCCCGACCGAATGAGCAGTTCTTC
>TRBV25-1|TRBJ2-1|.|.
CASSGYSASSYNEQFF
TGTGCCAGCAGTGGTTATAGCGCCTCCTCCTACAATGAGCAGTTCTTC
>TRBV30|TRBJ2-3|TRBD2|.
CAWSIAGGGTDTQYF
TGTGCCTGGAGTATAGCGGGAGGTGGCACAGATACGCAGTATTTT
>TRBV27|TRBJ2-5|TRBD1|.
CASSLGVPGQGARETQYF
TGTGCCAGCAGTTTAGGGGTTCCGGGACAGGGGGCGCGGGAGACCCAGTACTTC
>TRBV28|TRBJ1-1|TRBD1|.
CASSLEQGGTEAFF
TGTGCCAGCAGTTTGGAACAGGGGGGCACTGAAGCTTTCTTT
>TRBV5-1|TRBJ2-3|.|few
CASSFGGGTDTQYF
TGCGCCAGCAGCTTCGGCGGGGGCACAGATACGCAGTATTTT
>TRBV9|TRBJ2-1|TRBD2|once
CASSVGGSGGSEQFF
TGTGCCAGCAGCGTAGGGGGTAGCGGGGGGAGTGAGCAGTTCTTC
>TRBV28|TRBJ1-4|TRBD1|.
CASRKPGQGPRGEKLFF
TGTGCCAGCAGGAAACCGGGACAGGGGCCGCGCGGTGAAAAACTGTTTTTT
>TRBV11-3|TRBJ1-1|.|.
CASSFRGIGTEAFF
TGTGCCAGCAGCTTCCGGGGTATTGGGACTGAAGCTTTCTTT